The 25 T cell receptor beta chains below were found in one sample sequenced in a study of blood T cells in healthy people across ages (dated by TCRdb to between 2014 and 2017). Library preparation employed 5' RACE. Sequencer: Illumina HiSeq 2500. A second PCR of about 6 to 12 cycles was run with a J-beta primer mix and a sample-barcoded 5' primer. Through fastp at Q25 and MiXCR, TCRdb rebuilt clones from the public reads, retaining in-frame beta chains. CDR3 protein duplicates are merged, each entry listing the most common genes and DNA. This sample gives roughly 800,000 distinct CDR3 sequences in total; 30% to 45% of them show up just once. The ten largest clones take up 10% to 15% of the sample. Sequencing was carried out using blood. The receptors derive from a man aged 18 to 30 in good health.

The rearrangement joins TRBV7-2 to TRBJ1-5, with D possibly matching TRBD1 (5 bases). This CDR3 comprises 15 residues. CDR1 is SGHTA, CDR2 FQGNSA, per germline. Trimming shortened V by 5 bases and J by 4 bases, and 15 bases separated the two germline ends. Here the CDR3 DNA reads TGTGCCAGCAGCCAAACGGGGCAGTTTAATCAGCCCCAGCATTTT. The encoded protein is CASSQTGQFNQPQHF.

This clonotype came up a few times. CDR3 in DNA: TGTGCCAGCTCACCAAATGCAGAAATATATGGCTACACCTTC. Protein: CASSPNAEIYGYTF. The chain carries TRBV18 and TRBJ1-2; D unclear. Germline loops: CDR1 KGHSH, CDR2 LQKENI. The CDR3 contains 14 residues. V was cut by 2 bases and J by 5 bases, with 12 bases left in between. Full variable domain (missing parts from reference TRBV18 and TRBJ1-2): NAGVMQNPRHLVRRRGQEARLRCSPMKGHSHVYWYRQLPEEGLKFMVYLQKENIIDESGMPKERFSAEFPKEGPSILRIQQVVRGDSAAYFCASSPNAEIYGYTFGSGTRLTVV.

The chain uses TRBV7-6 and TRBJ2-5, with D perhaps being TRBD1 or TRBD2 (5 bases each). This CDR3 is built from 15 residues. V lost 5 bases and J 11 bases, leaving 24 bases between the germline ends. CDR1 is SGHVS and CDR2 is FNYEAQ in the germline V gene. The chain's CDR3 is CASSPTRDPRDEQYF. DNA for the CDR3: TGTGCCAGCAGCCCTACCCGGGACCCCAGGGATGAGCAGTACTTC.

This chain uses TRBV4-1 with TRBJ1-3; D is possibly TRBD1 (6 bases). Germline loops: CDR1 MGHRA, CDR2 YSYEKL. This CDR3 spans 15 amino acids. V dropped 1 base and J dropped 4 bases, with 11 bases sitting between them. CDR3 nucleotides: TGCGCCAGCAGCCAAGTGGGGGCGACGGGAAACACCATATATTTT. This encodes CASSQVGATGNTIYF.

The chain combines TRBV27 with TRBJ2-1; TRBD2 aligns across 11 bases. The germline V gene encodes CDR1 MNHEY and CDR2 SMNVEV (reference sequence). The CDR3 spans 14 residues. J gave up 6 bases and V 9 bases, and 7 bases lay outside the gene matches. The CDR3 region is CARQKLAGGNEQFF. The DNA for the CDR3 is TGTGCCAGGCAGAAGCTAGCGGGGGGCAATGAGCAGTTCTTC.

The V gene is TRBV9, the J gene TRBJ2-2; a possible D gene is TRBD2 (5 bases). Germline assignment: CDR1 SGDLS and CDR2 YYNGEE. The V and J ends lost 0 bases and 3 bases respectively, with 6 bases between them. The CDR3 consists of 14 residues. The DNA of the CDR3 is TGTGCCAGCAGCGTAGAGGGAGACACCGGGGAGCTGTTTTTT. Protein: CASSVEGDTGELFF.

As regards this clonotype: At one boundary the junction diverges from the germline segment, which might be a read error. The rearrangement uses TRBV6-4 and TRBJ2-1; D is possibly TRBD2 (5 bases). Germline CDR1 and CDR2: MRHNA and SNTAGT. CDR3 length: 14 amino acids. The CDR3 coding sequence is TGTGCCAGCAGTGACGGGAGCTCCTACAGTGAGCAGTTCTTC. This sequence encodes CASSDGSSYSEQFF.

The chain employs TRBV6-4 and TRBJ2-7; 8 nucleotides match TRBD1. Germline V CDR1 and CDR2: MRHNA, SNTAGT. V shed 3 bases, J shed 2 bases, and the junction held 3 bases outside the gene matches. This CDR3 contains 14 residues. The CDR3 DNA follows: TGTGCCAGCAGTGAGACAGGGGAAACCTACGAGCAGTACTTC. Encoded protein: CASSETGETYEQYF.

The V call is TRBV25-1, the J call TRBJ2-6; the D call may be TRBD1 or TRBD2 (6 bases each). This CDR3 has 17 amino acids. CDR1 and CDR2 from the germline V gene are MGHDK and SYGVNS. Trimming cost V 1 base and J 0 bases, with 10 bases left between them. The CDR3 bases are TGTGCCAGCAGTGAATCGGGGGCCTCCTCTGGGGCCAACGTCCTGACTTTC. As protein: CASSESGASSGANVLTF.

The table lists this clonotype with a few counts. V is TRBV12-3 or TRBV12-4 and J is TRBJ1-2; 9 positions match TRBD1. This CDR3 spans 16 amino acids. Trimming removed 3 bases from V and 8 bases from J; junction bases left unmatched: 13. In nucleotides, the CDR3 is TGTGCCAGCAGTTTCCGGGACAGGGATATTATAAGCGGCTACACCTTC. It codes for CASSFRDRDIISGYTF.

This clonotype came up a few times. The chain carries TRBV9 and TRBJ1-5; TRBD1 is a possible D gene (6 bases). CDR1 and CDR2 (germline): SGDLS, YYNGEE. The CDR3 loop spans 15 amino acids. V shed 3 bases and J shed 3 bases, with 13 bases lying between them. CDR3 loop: CASSAGGSPNQPQHF. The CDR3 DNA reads TGTGCCAGCAGCGCCGGGGGCAGTCCCAATCAGCCCCAGCATTTT.

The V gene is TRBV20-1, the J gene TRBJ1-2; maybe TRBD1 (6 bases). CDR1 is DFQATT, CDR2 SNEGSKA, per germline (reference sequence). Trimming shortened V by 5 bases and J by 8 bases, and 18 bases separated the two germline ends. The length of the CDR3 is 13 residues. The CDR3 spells CSASDSTGVGYTF. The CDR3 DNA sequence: TGCAGTGCTTCGGACAGTACGGGAGTAGGCTACACCTTC.

CDR3 in DNA: TGTGCCAGCAGGGGGGACCAGGGTAGTAACGAGCAGTACTTC. Encoded protein: CASRGDQGSNEQYF. The chain carries TRBV2 and TRBJ2-4; D is perhaps TRBD1 or TRBD2 (5 bases each). With the DNA end fitting TRBJ2-7 better, the J assignment may be wrong. Germline values: CDR1 SNHLY, CDR2 FYNNEI. CDR3 length: 14 amino acids.

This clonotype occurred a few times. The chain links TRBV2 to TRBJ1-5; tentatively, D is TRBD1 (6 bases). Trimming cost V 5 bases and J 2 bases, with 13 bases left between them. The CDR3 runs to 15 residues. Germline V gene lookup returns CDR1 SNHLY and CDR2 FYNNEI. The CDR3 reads CASSTRRGGNQPQHF. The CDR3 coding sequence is TGTGCCAGCAGTACACGCAGGGGTGGCAATCAGCCCCAGCATTTT.

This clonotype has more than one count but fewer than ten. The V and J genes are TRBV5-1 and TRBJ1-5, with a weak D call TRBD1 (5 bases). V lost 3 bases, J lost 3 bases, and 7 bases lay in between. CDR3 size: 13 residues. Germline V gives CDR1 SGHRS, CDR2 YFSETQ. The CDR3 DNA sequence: TGCGCCAGCAGCTGGGACCCCAATCAGCCCCAGCATTTT. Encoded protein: CASSWDPNQPQHF.

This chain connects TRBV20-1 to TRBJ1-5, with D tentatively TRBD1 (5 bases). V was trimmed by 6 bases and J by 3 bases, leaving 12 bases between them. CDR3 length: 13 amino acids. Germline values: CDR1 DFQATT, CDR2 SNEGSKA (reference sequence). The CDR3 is CSAGAGFNQPQHF. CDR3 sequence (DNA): TGCAGTGCCGGGGCGGGGTTCAATCAGCCCCAGCATTTT.

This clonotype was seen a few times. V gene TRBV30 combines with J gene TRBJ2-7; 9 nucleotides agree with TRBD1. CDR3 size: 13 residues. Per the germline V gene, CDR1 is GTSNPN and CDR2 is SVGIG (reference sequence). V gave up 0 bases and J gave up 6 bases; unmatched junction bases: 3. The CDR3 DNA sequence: TGTGCCTGGAGTGTAGGGACAGGGTTCGAGCAGTACTTC. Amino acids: CAWSVGTGFEQYF.

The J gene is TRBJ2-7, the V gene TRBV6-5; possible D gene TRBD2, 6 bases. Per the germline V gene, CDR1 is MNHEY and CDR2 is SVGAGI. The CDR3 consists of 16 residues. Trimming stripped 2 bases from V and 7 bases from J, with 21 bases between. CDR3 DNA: TGTGCCAGCAGTTACGGAGGGAGAGTCGCCGGCGATGAGCAGTACTTC. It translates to CASSYGGRVAGDEQYF.

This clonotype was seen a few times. CDR3 DNA: TGTGCCAGCAGCCCGATAGGCAATAGCAATCAGCCCCAGCATTTT. The encoded protein is CASSPIGNSNQPQHF. The chain recombines TRBV12-3 or TRBV12-4 with TRBJ1-5, with D hard to call. This CDR3 contains 15 residues. V was cut by 6 bases and J by 0 bases, with 12 bases left in between.

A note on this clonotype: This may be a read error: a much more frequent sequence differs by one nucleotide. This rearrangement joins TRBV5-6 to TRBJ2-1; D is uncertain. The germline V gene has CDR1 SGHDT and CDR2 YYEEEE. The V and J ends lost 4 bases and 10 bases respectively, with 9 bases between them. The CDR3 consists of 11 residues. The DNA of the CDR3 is TGTGCCAGCAGCCCCCGGCGGGAGCAGTTCTTC. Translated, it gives CASSPRREQFF.

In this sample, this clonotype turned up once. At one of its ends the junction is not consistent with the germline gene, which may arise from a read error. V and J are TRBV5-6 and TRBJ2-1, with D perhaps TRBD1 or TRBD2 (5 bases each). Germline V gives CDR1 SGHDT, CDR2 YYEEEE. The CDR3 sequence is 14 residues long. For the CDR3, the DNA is TGTGCCAACAGCCCAGGGAGCTCCTACAATGAGCAGTTCTTC. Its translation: CANSPGSSYNEQFF.

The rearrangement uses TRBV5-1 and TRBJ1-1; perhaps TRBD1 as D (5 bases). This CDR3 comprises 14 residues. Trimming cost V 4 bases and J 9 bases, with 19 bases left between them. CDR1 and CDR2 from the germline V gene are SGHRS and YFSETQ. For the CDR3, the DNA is TGCGCCAGCAGCGTGGAGTGGGTACAGGATAAAGCTTTCTTT. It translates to CASSVEWVQDKAFF.

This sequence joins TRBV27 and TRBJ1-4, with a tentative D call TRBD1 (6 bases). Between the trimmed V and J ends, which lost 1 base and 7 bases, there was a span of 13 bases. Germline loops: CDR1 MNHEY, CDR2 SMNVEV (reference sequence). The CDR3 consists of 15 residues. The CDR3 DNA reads TGTGCCAGCAGTTTATACTCAGGGGTGGGTGAAAAACTGTTTTTT. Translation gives CASSLYSGVGEKLFF.

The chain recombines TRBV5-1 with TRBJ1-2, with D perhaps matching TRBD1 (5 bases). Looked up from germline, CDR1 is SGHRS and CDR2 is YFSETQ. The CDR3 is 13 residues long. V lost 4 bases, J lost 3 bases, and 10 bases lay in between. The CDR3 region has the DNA TGCGCCAGCAGCACCGGACAAGACTATGGCTACACCTTC. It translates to CASSTGQDYGYTF.

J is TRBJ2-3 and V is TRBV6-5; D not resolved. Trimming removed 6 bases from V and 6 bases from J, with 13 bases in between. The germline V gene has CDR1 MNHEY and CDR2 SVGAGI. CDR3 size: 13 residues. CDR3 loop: CASSPVLADTQYF. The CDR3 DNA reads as TGTGCCAGCAGCCCGGTCCTGGCGGATACGCAGTATTTT.